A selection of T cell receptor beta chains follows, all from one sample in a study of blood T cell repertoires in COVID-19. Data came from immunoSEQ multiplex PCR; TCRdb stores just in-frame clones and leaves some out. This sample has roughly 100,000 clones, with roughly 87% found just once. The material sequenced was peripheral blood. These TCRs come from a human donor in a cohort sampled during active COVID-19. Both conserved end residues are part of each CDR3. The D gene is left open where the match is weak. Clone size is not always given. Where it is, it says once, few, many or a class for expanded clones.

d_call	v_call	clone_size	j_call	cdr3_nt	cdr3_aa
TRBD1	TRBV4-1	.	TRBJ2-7	TGCGCCAGCAGCCAGGCGGGACAGGGGGACGAGCAGTACTTC	CASSQAGQGDEQYF
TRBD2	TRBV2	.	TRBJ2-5	TGTGCCAGCAGTGAAAGACTAGCGGGCTGGGAGACCCAGTACTTC	CASSERLAGWETQYF
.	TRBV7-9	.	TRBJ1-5	TGTGCCAGCAGCTTAGAGCTGGATCAGCCCCAGCATTTT	CASSLELDQPQHF
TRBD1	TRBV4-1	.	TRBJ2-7	TGCGCCAGCAGCCAACCGGGACAGAAGAAAACCTACGAGCAGTACTTC	CASSQPGQKKTYEQYF
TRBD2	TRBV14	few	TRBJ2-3	TGTGCCAGCAGCCAATATAGCGGGGGCGTGCTGGATACGCAGTATTTT	CASSQYSGGVLDTQYF
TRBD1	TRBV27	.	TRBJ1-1	TGTGCCAGCAGTTTGAGACAGGGGAACACTGAAGCTTTCTTT	CASSLRQGNTEAFF
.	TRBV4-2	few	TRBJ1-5	TGTGCCAGCAGCCAAGATTTATTACAGCCCCAGCATTTT	CASSQDLLQPQHF
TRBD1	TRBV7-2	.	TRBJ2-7	TGTGCCAGCAGCTTAGCGTATGTTTCGGGACAGGTGTACTACGAGCAGTACTTC	CASSLAYVSGQVYYEQYF
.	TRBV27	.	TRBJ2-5	TGTGCCAGCAGTTTTCAAAGCGCAACCGGGGAGACCCAGTACTTC	CASSFQSATGETQYF
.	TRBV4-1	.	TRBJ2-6	TGCGCCAGCAGCCAAGATAGGTCCGGGACAGGGGCCAACGTCCTGACTTTC	CASSQDRSGTGANVLTF
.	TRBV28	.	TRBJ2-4	TGTGCCAGCAGTTTAGGACAGTTAGCCAAAAACATTCAGTACTTC	CASSLGQLAKNIQYF
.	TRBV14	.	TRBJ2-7	TGTGCCAGCAGCCATCCCGGAAGGGGGTTGGAGCAGTACTTC	CASSHPGRGLEQYF
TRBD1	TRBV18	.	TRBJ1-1	TGTGCCAGCTCACAGGGGGCGCTGGCCACTGAAGCTTTCTTT	CASSQGALATEAFF
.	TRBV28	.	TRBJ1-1	TGTGCCAGCAGTACTCGCGGGACTGAAGCTTTCTTT	CASSTRGTEAFF
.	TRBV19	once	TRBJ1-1	TGTGCCAGTAGTATTAACAGGGTTAGGAGCACTGAAGCTTTCTTT	CASSINRVRSTEAFF
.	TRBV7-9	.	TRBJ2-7	TGTGCCAGCAGCTGGCTGGACTTCTACGAGCAGTACTTC	CASSWLDFYEQYF
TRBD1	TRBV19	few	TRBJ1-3	TGTGCCAGTGGGACAGTTGGAAACACCATATATTTT	CASGTVGNTIYF
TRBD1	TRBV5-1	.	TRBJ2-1	TGCGCCAGCAGCCCATCCGGGACAGGGTACTACAATGAGCAGTTCTTC	CASSPSGTGYYNEQFF
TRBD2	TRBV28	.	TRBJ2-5	TGTGCCAGCAGTCCAGGGTGGACTAGTACGCCAGAGACCCAGTACTTC	CASSPGWTSTPETQYF
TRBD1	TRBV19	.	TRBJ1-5	TGTGCCAGTAGTATTTTGAAAGGACAGGGCGAGCAGCCCCAGCATTTT	CASSILKGQGEQPQHF
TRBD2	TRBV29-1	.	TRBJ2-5	TGCAGCGTTGAAGGACTAGCGGGGGGAACACAAGAGACCCAGTACTTC	CSVEGLAGGTQETQYF
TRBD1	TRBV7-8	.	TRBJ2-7	TGTGCCAGCAGCTTAGCGCCGTCTCTCGGTCGTTACAGGGGCCGGTGGGCCGAGCAGTACTTC	CASSLAPSLGRYRGRWAEQYF
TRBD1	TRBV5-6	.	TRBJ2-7	TGTGCCAGCTTCGGACAGGGGACCTACGAGCAGTACTTC	CASFGQGTYEQYF
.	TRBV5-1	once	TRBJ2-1	TGCGCCAGCAGCGCCGACTCTAGCTCCTACAATGAGCAGTTCTTC	CASSADSSSYNEQFF
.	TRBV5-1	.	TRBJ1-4	TGCGCCAGCAGCTTGATGCCAGGCTCTAATGAAAAACTGTTTTTT	CASSLMPGSNEKLFF
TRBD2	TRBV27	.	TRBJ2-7	TGTGCCAGCAGTTTATTGCGGGCGGGAGGGCCGATAGAGCAGTACTTC	CASSLLRAGGPIEQYF
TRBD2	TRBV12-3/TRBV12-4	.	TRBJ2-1	TGTGCCAGTCGGGTGCGGGGGGGCCGGGAGCAGTTCTTC	CASRVRGGREQFF
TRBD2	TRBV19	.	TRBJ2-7	TGTGCCAGTAGTATCTCGCTAGCGGGAGGGCGGGAGCAGTACTTC	CASSISLAGGREQYF
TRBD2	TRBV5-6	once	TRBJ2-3	TGTGCCAGCAGCAGGATAGCGGGAGGCTCCACAGATACGCAGTATTTT	CASSRIAGGSTDTQYF
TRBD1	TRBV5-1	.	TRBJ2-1	TGCGCCAGCATCCTCGGGACAGGGGAGGGTGAGCAGTTCTTC	CASILGTGEGEQFF
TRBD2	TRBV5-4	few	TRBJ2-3	TGTGCCAGCAGCTTGGGACTAGCGGGAACAGATACGCAGTATTTT	CASSLGLAGTDTQYF
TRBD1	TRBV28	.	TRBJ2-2	TGTGCCAGCAAATCTCCGGGACAGGTGAACACCGGGGAGCTGTTTTTT	CASKSPGQVNTGELFF
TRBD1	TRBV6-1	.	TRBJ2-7	TGTGCCAGCAGTGAAATAGCATTGCGGGACAGGGTTATCGGTGACGAGCAGTACTTC	CASSEIALRDRVIGDEQYF
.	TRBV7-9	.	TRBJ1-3	TGTGCCAGCAGCCCATCAGGGTTTACTGGAAACACCATATATTTT	CASSPSGFTGNTIYF
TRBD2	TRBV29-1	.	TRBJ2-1	TGCAGCGTTAATTGGGCGGGAGAGGGCCGCGATGAGCAGTTCTTC	CSVNWAGEGRDEQFF
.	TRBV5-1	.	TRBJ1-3	TGCGCCAGCAGCTTGGGATCAGGGATATCTGGAAACACCATATATTTT	CASSLGSGISGNTIYF
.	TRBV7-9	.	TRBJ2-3	TGTGCCAGCAGCACTAACACAGATACGCAGTATTTT	CASSTNTDTQYF
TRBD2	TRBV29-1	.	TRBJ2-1	TGCAGCGATGGACTAGCGGGAGCCTACAATGAGCAGTTCTTC	CSDGLAGAYNEQFF
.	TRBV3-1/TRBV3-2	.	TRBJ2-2	TGTGCCAGCAGCCTACAAACCCACAGTAACACCGGGGAGCTGTTTTTT	CASSLQTHSNTGELFF
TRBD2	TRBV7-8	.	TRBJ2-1	TGTGCCAGCAGCTCACTCGGACTAGCGGGGTTACATGAGCAGTTCTTC	CASSSLGLAGLHEQFF
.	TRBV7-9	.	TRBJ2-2	TGTGCCAGCACCCCGAGTAGGGGCGGTATTACCGGGGAGCTGTTTTTT	CASTPSRGGITGELFF